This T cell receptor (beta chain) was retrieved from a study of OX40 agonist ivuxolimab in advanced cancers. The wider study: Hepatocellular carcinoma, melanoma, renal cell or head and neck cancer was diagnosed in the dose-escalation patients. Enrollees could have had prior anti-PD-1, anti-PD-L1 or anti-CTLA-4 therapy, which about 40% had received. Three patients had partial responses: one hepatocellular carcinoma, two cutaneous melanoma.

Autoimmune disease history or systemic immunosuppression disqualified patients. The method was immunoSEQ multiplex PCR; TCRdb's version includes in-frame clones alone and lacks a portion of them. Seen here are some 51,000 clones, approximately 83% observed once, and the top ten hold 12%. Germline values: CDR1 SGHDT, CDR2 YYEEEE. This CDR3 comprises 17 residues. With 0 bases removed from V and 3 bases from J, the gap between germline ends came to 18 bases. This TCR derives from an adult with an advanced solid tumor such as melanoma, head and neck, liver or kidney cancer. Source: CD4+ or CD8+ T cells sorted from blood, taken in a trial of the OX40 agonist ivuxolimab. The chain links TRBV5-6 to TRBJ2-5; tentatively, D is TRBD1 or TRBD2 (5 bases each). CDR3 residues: CASSLGASGGYEETQYF. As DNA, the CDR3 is TGTGCCAGCAGCTTGGGGGCTAGTGGGGGATACGAAGAGACCCAGTACTTC.